This TCR beta chain was sequenced in a study of CXCR3-negative and CXCR3-positive naive CD8 T cells. cDNA libraries for TRB were generated by 5' RACE incorporating UMI labels. TCRdb reanalyzed the 5' RACE reads, giving one entry per CDR3 protein sequence and no DNA. The sample data list roughly 89,000 distinct CDR3 sequences. This TCR was sampled from a human donor in good health. Some clones in this sample may be carry-over from other donors' samples. The sample taken for sequencing was naive CXCR3- CD8+ T cells from blood. Regarding subset: CD45RO-CCR7+CD27+CD95- naive CD8+ T cells lacking CXCR3 (TNR3-).

The CDR3 sequence: CASSQGHDMRETQYF. V gene TRBV11-2 combines with J gene TRBJ2-5; TCRdb names TRBD1, which stays unverified in the absence of DNA. The CDR3 length is 15 residues. Germline CDR1 reads SGHAT; CDR2 reads FQNNGV.